The 30 T cell receptor beta chains below were found in one sample sequenced in a study of neoadjuvant anti-PD-1 for oral cavity cancer. Time point of the sample: after neoadjuvant nivolumab, at surgical resection. The protocol was immunoSEQ multiplex PCR, while the TCRdb copy is restricted to in-frame clones and leaves out a portion. This table holds roughly 25,000 clones, around 26% found once. The material was tumor tissue, obtained after nivolumab (anti-PD-1) treatment. The receptors were sampled from a person aged 35-79 years with oral cavity squamous cell carcinoma.

The V call is TRBV29-1, the J call TRBJ1-4; tentatively, D is TRBD1 (6 bases). CDR3 length equals 14 residues. The germline V and J ends were trimmed by 6 bases and 5 bases, with 16 bases remaining between them. Per germline, CDR1 SQVTM and CDR2 ANQGSEA. CDR3 in amino acids: CSVAKGRGNEKLFF. CDR3 DNA: TGCAGCGTCGCTAAGGGGAGGGGGAATGAAAAACTGTTTTTT.

This clone was recorded at least ten times. This sequence joins TRBV10-1 and TRBJ2-5, with 11 bases that match TRBD2. Per the germline V gene, CDR1 is WNHNN and CDR2 is SYGVQD (reference sequence). The V and J ends lost 9 bases and 5 bases, in that order; junction bases with no gene match: 11. The CDR3 totals 15 residues. The CDR3 coding sequence is TGCGCCAGGGGACTAGCGGAGAGGCTTTGGGAGACCCAGTACTTC. This sequence encodes CARGLAERLWETQYF.

The chain joins TRBV5-4 to TRBJ1-6, with D possibly matching TRBD1 (5 bases). Germline V gives CDR1 SGHNT, CDR2 YYREEE (reference sequence). Trimming stripped 9 bases from V and 1 base from J, with 20 bases between. The length of the CDR3 is 17 residues. Here the CDR3 DNA reads TGTGCCACCTCAGGCGGGACTTCGGGTTCCTATAATTCACCCCTCCACTTT. It is translated as CATSGGTSGSYNSPLHF.

This chain uses TRBV30 with TRBJ1-1; tentatively, D is TRBD1 (5 bases). Germline V CDR1 and CDR2: GTSNPN, SVGIG (reference sequence). The CDR3 extends over 14 amino acids. V lost 0 bases and J lost 5, with 13 bases in between. Written as DNA, the CDR3 is TGTGCCTGGAGTGTGAGGGGCGCCGGGACTGAAGCTTTCTTT. Its translation: CAWSVRGAGTEAFF.

This clone is judged large (0.1 to 1%). The chain combines TRBV29-1 with TRBJ2-7; 7 bases are shared with TRBD2. Germline loops: CDR1 SQVTM, CDR2 ANQGSEA. The CDR3 totals 14 residues. The J segment lost 7 bases and the V segment lost 5 bases, leaving 14 bases of the junction unmatched. CDR3 DNA sequence: TGCAGCGTTCTATACCTCGCGGGAGATGCTGAGCAGTACTTC. This sequence encodes CSVLYLAGDAEQYF.

J is TRBJ2-7 and V is TRBV20-1; a weak D match, TRBD2 (5 bases). CDR3 length: 11 residues. The germline V gene encodes CDR1 DFQATT and CDR2 SNEGSKA (reference sequence). V gave up 6 bases and J gave up 7 bases, with 13 bases separating them. This chain's CDR3 is CSAGVLGEQYF. For the CDR3, the DNA is TGCAGTGCCGGGGTGTTGGGTGAGCAGTACTTC.

For the CDR3, the DNA is TGCGCCAGCAGCCGGGGCGGGGTGGACACTGAAGCTTTCTTT. Translation: CASSRGGVDTEAFF. The chain combines TRBV5-1 with TRBJ1-1; a possible D gene is TRBD1 (5 bases). This CDR3 contains 14 residues. V lost 4 bases and J 3 bases, leaving 13 bases between the germline ends. CDR1 and CDR2 (germline): SGHRS, YFSETQ. The full variable domain, in which reference TRBV5-1 and TRBJ1-1 provide the parts outside the CDR3, is KAGVTQTPRYLIKTRGQQVTLSCSPISGHRSVSWYQQTPGQGLQFLFEYFSETQRNKGNFPGRFSGRQFSNSRSEMNVSTLELGDSALYLCASSRGGVDTEAFFGQGTRLTVV.

This clone was counted only a few times. This chain links TRBV18 with TRBJ2-5; D is possibly TRBD1 (6 bases). Trimming stripped 0 bases from V and 4 bases from J, with 12 bases between. Germline values: CDR1 KGHSH, CDR2 LQKENI. This CDR3 is built from 15 residues. CDR3 amino acids: CASSPPSGARETQYF. CDR3 coding DNA: TGTGCCAGCTCACCACCGTCAGGGGCCAGAGAGACCCAGTACTTC.

This clone was detected many times. V gene TRBV7-8 combines with J gene TRBJ1-1; D remains unclear. The V end lost 6 bases, the J end lost 0 bases, and 8 bases lay between the germline ends. This CDR3 has 13 amino acids. Germline V lookup: CDR1 SGHVS, CDR2 FQNEAQ. The chain's CDR3 is CASRFGVNTEAFF. CDR3 DNA: TGTGCCAGCAGATTTGGAGTGAACACTGAAGCTTTCTTT.

In DNA, the CDR3 is TGTGCCAGCTCACAGGCTAGCGGGAGGGCCGGTGAGCAGTTCTTC. Residues: CASSQASGRAGEQFF. The chain is built from TRBV18 and TRBJ2-1; 12 bases map to TRBD2. Germline values: CDR1 KGHSH, CDR2 LQKENI. V trimming: 4 bases; J trimming: 9 bases; junction bases outside the gene matches: 7. The CDR3 extends over 15 amino acids.

J is TRBJ1-1 and V is TRBV27; D is perhaps TRBD1 (5 bases). Germline CDR1 reads MNHEY; CDR2 reads SMNVEV (reference sequence). V lost 3 bases to trimming and J lost 2 bases, with 13 bases between them. The CDR3 consists of 15 residues. The CDR3 DNA reads TGTGCCAGCAGTTTGGGGTTTAGGGGAAACACTGAAGCTTTCTTT. Protein product: CASSLGFRGNTEAFF.

The table lists this clone with a few counts. The chain carries TRBV5-1 and TRBJ2-4, with 12 nucleotides matching TRBD1. The CDR3 contains 17 residues. J gave up 7 bases and V 0 bases, and 8 bases lay outside the gene matches. Germline CDR1 reads SGHRS; CDR2 reads YFSETQ. CDR3 sequence (DNA): TGCGCCAGCAGCTTGGGTTATTCGGGACAGGGGGCGAACATTCAGTACTTC. It codes for CASSLGYSGQGANIQYF.

This clone showed up many times. V is TRBV5-1 and J is TRBJ1-2; 9 bases fit TRBD1. Trimming removed 4 bases from V and 5 bases from J; junction bases left unmatched: 12. The germline gives CDR1 SGHRS, CDR2 YFSETQ. There are 16 residues in the CDR3. CDR3 loop: CASSPLPGTGLYGYTF. Written as DNA, the CDR3 is TGCGCCAGCAGCCCTCTACCCGGGACAGGGCTGTATGGCTACACCTTC.

This sequence joins TRBV28 and TRBJ1-2, with a possible D match to TRBD1 (5 bases). There are 13 residues in the CDR3. The germline V gene encodes CDR1 MDHEN and CDR2 SYDVKM. The V and J ends lost 7 bases and 5 bases respectively, with 14 bases between them. CDR3 sequence (DNA): TGTGCCAGCACAGGGTCTGCTCATTATGGCTACACCTTC. The encoded protein is CASTGSAHYGYTF.

The J gene is TRBJ2-5, the V gene TRBV9; TRBD2 matches 7 bases. The length of the CDR3 is 16 residues. Germline assignment: CDR1 SGDLS and CDR2 YYNGEE. Germline trimming cut 4 bases from V and 5 bases from J; bases unmatched to any gene: 14. CDR3 bases: TGTGCCAGCAGCACACACTCCCAATACGGGGGGGAGACCCAGTACTTC. Encoded protein: CASSTHSQYGGETQYF.

This clone was seen only a few times. The V call is TRBV7-6, the J call TRBJ2-5; no firm D call. The CDR3 covers 13 residues. Trimming left V 1 base short and J 2 bases short, with 5 bases between. Germline loops: CDR1 SGHVS, CDR2 FNYEAQ. In DNA form, the CDR3 reads TGTGCCAGCAGCTTAGGGCAGCAAGAGACCCAGTACTTC. This gives the protein CASSLGQQETQYF.

This clone showed up just a few times. This rearrangement joins TRBV6-5 to TRBJ1-2; D remains ambiguous. V dropped 6 bases and J dropped 3 bases, with 8 bases sitting between them. The CDR3 totals 12 residues. Germline assignment: CDR1 MNHEY and CDR2 SVGAGI. DNA of the CDR3: TGTGCCAGCAGGGAGAGTTACTATGGCTACACCTTC. Translating gives CASRESYYGYTF.

This clone appeared a few times. The V call is TRBV10-3, the J call TRBJ2-5, with 9 bases aligning to TRBD2. There are 13 residues in the CDR3. Germline values: CDR1 ENHRY, CDR2 SYGVKD. The V gene end was trimmed by 10 bases and the J gene end by 3 bases; junction bases not matched to a gene: 6. The CDR3 sequence: CATTLAGEETQYF. Written as DNA, the CDR3 is TGTGCCACGACCTTAGCGGGGGAAGAGACCCAGTACTTC.

This clone was observed at least ten times. The chain uses TRBV15 and TRBJ1-1; no definite D call. V lost 0 bases and J lost 8, with 7 bases in between. The CDR3 totals 12 residues. In germline, CDR1 is LNHNV, CDR2 YYDKDF (reference sequence). CDR3 residues: CATSRDLEEAFF. DNA of the CDR3: TGTGCCACCAGCAGAGATCTTGAAGAAGCTTTCTTT.

This clone was detected a few times. The V call is TRBV4-1, the J call TRBJ2-2; 7 nucleotides line up with TRBD1. The J segment lost 5 bases and the V segment lost 1 base, leaving 4 bases of the junction unmatched. Germline-derived CDR1 and CDR2 are MGHRA and YSYEKL. The CDR3 spans 15 residues. CDR3 nucleotides: TGCGCCAGCAGCCAAGTACAGGGGCGGACCGGGGAGCTGTTTTTT. The encoded protein is CASSQVQGRTGELFF.

A few counts support this clone. The chain combines TRBV5-1 with TRBJ2-7, with D perhaps given as TRBD1 or TRBD2 (5 bases each). The germline V gene has CDR1 SGHRS and CDR2 YFSETQ. With 3 bases removed from V and 2 bases from J, the gap between germline ends came to 12 bases. This CDR3 is 14 amino acids long. Here the CDR3 reads CASSWGSGTYEQYF. CDR3 nucleotide sequence: TGCGCCAGCAGCTGGGGGAGCGGAACCTACGAGCAGTACTTC.

This chain links TRBV6-6 with TRBJ1-5; D unresolved. Trimming stripped 6 bases from V and 4 bases from J, with 19 bases between. Germline CDR1 MNHNY, CDR2 SVGAGI (reference sequence). This CDR3 has 16 amino acids. The CDR3 nucleotides read TGTGCCAGCAGCACATTTGGGATTGCGGGAAATCAGCCCCAGCATTTT. Its protein is CASSTFGIAGNQPQHF.

This clone appeared a few times. This chain connects TRBV19 to TRBJ2-3; no clear D. This CDR3 spans 18 amino acids. Germline V gene data show CDR1 as LNHDA and CDR2 as SQIVND (reference sequence). With 7 bases removed from V and 0 bases from J, the gap between germline ends came to 23 bases. CDR3 in DNA: TGTGCCAGTACCAGAGCTCGGGTCAGCACCACCAGCACAGATACGCAGTATTTT. Protein: CASTRARVSTTSTDTQYF.

The J gene is TRBJ2-2, the V gene TRBV30; 11 positions match TRBD2. CDR1 and CDR2 from the germline V gene are GTSNPN and SVGIG (reference sequence). With V trimmed by 1 base and J by 5 bases, 6 bases remained unmatched. CDR3 length: 16 amino acids. The DNA for the CDR3 is TGTGCCTGGAGTGGCTTAGCGGGAGGGCCTACCGGGGAGCTGTTTTTT. Protein product: CAWSGLAGGPTGELFF.

This chain connects TRBV30 to TRBJ2-7, with D possibly called TRBD1 or TRBD2 (6 bases each). This CDR3 region has 12 residues. The germline CDR1 and CDR2 sequences are GTSNPN and SVGIG (reference sequence). V lost 0 bases, J lost 4 bases, and 7 bases lay in between. In DNA form, the CDR3 reads TGTGCCTGGAGTGTAGGGGGGTACGAGCAGTACTTC. Protein product: CAWSVGGYEQYF.

The gene calls are TRBV5-6 and TRBJ2-7; 10 bases are shared with TRBD2. The CDR3 consists of 15 residues. CDR1 is SGHDT, CDR2 YYEEEE, per germline. V lost 4 bases and J lost 0; bases outside the gene matches: 4. CDR3 coding DNA: TGTGCCAGCAGCCCGGGACTAGCGCCCTCCTACGAGCAGTACTTC. This encodes CASSPGLAPSYEQYF.

This clone came up a few times. The chain carries TRBV2 and TRBJ2-7; TRBD2 aligns across 7 bases. The length of the CDR3 is 14 residues. V shed 3 bases and J 2 bases; nucleotides not matched to a gene: 4. Germline V CDR1 and CDR2: SNHLY, FYNNEI. The CDR3: CASSDRTRTYEQYF. The CDR3 DNA reads TGTGCCAGCAGTGACCGGACTAGAACCTACGAGCAGTACTTC.

This clone has more than one count but fewer than ten. This chain uses TRBV19 with TRBJ1-2; tentatively, D is TRBD1 (5 bases). The V end was cut by 1 base, the J end by 7 bases, with 10 bases between. This CDR3 contains 13 residues. Germline loops: CDR1 LNHDA, CDR2 SQIVND (reference sequence). The CDR3 DNA sequence: TGTGCCAGTAGTATAGTTGAGACAGCTGGCTACACCTTC. Protein sequence: CASSIVETAGYTF.

Only a few counts were recorded for this clone. The rearrangement links TRBV5-4 to TRBJ2-3, with 7 bases matching TRBD1. CDR1 is SGHNT and CDR2 is YYREEE in the germline V gene (reference sequence). J lost 3 bases, V lost 3 bases, and 1 base had no gene match. CDR3 length: 13 residues. The CDR3 coding sequence is TGTGCCAGCAGCTCGGACAGGACAGATACGCAGTATTTT. Encoded protein: CASSSDRTDTQYF.

This clone was detected a few times. The gene calls are TRBV6-6 and TRBJ1-1, with D perhaps TRBD1 (6 bases). Germline CDR1 reads MNHNY; CDR2 reads SVGAGI (reference sequence). The CDR3 extends over 16 amino acids. Trimming shortened V by 0 bases and J by 1 base, and 12 bases separated the two germline ends. CDR3 coding DNA: TGTGCCAGCAGTTACTCGAGAGAGGGGGGGAACACTGAAGCTTTCTTT. It yields the protein CASSYSREGGNTEAFF.